Included here is one TCR beta chain sequence, with context. Antigen specificity is unknown. These data originate in a study of T cell clusters in autoimmune cytopenias. Study outcomes and limitations: Compared with active autoimmune hepatitis patients, healthy donors showed 2.5 to 3-fold more exclusive TRB clusters. Comparing secondary cytopenia with chronic lymphocytic leukemia showed no cluster-lack signature, apparently masked by lymphoma repertoire.

TRB amplification used roughly 250 ng of peripheral blood genomic DNA. One tube held mixed TRB-A and TRB-B primer pools for touch-down PCR. TCRdb reprocessed the multiplex PCR reads; each CDR3 protein has one entry and no DNA is given. The sample has thousands of distinct CDR3 sequences. Separately, the same data were catalogued under a study of T cell repertoires in aging, cancer and after chemotherapy. According to that study: Median generation probability rose over the chemotherapy interval in each cancer cohort, suggesting rebound thymic output.

Sequencing was done on a sample of peripheral blood. This TCR was sampled from a human donor with an autoimmune cytopenia or autoimmune hepatitis (not recorded which).

CDR3 protein: CASSRYPYEQYF. This chain joins TRBV5-6 and TRBJ2-7. Germline lookup yields CDR1 SGHDT and CDR2 YYEEEE. This CDR3 comprises 12 residues.